The T cell receptor (beta chain) under discussion was sequenced for a study of T cell changes during pregnancy in multiple sclerosis. The method was immunoSEQ multiplex PCR; TCRdb's version includes in-frame clones alone and lacks a portion of them. The data show around 61,000 clones, around 91% seen once. The CDR3 has 15 residues. In germline, CDR1 is MDHEN, CDR2 SYDVKM. Trimming took 5 bases from V and 2 from J, leaving 13 bases between them. V is TRBV28 and J is TRBJ1-5; D is ambiguous. The TCR comes from a female donor in good health, enrolled as a control in a pregnancy study. Sequencing was performed on peripheral blood, taken in the third trimester of pregnancy. CDR3 nucleotides: TGTGCCAGCAGTCCCCGGCTCGGGGGCAATCAGCCCCAGCATTTT. This gives the protein CASSPRLGGNQPQHF. The full variable domain, rest sourced from reference TRBV28 and TRBJ1-5, is DVKVTQSSRYLVKRTGEKVFLECVQDMDHENMFWYRQDPGLGLRLIYFSYDVKMKEKGDIPEGYSVSREKKERFSLILESASTNQTSMYLCASSPRLGGNQPQHFGDGTRLSIL.